The entry below describes one T cell receptor beta chain. This entry belongs to a study of blood T cell repertoires in COVID-19. Study as a whole: The origin of the acute and convalescent COVID-19 samples was the United States, Italy and Spain. T cells, B-cell-depleted T cells, or PBMCs supplied cDNA or gDNA.

V dropped 0 bases and J dropped 3; count of bases not matched to a gene: 5. The CDR3 sequence is 16 residues long. Germline V lookup: CDR1 LGHDT, CDR2 YNNKEL (reference sequence). Authors' methods: The assay estimated nucleated cells by amplifying reference gene primers. Generated by immunoSEQ multiplex PCR, the TCRdb table keeps only in-frame clones and is missing some. Clonal size and the V and J genes are those of that table, whereas D and trimming came from the DNA. This sample has 150,000 to 200,000 clones; 80% to 90% occur once, and the top ten carry 3% to 3.5%. This chain joins TRBV3-1 (or the pseudogene TRBV3-2) and TRBJ2-7; 10 bases map to TRBD2. Material: peripheral blood. This sequence was found in a man in his sixties with acute or convalescent COVID-19. The DNA of the CDR3 is TGTGCCAGCAGCCAAGATCTGCCTAGCGGGAGCTACGAGCAGTACTTC. Its translation is CASSQDLPSGSYEQYF.